This T cell receptor beta chain was profiled in a study of cytomegalovirus exposure and HLA in healthy donors. Turning to this clone: Its antigen remains unknown.

Broader study findings: Reportedly, TCR beta sequences accurately predicted HLA-A and HLA-B alleles in most subjects.

The V end was cut by 6 bases, the J end by 7 bases, with 9 bases between. Germline CDR1 SQVTM, CDR2 ANQGSEA. This CDR3 region has 11 residues. 13 Jbeta primers and 60 Vbeta primers were used for the PCR. Some clones are missing from TCRdb's copy, which holds only in-frame ones; the method was immunoSEQ multiplex PCR. The sample includes 99,000 or so clones, around 86% of them seen just once. This chain links TRBV29-1 with TRBJ1-4; D gene uncertain. Input material: PBMCs. This sequence originates from a man aged 25-40 years in good health and CMV-seropositive. CDR3 sequence reads: CSVLSGEKLFF. DNA for the CDR3: TGCAGCGTACTATCTGGTGAAAAACTGTTTTTT.